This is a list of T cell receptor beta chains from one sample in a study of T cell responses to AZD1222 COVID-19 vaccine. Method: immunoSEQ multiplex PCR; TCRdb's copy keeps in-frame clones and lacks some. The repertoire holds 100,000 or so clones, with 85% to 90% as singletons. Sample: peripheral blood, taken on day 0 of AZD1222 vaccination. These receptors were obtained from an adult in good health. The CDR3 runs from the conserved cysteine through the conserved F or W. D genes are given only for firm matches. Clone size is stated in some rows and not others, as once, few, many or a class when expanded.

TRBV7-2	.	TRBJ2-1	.	CASSFAEDSYNEQFF	TGTGCCAGCAGCTTTGCAGAGGACTCCTACAATGAGCAGTTCTTC
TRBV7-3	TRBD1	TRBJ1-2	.	CASSPTGAAGYTF	TGTGCCAGCAGCCCAACAGGGGCGGCTGGCTACACCTTC
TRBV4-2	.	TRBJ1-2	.	CASSGRSYGYTF	TGTGCCAGCAGTGGTCGGTCATATGGCTACACCTTC
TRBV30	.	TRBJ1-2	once	CAWSVMAASSMTF	TGTGCCTGGAGTGTTATGGCAGCTTCCTCTATGACCTTC
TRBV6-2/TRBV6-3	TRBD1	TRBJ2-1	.	CASTPTGSSYNEQFF	TGTGCCAGCACCCCGACAGGGAGCTCCTACAATGAGCAGTTCTTC
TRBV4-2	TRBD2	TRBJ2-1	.	CASSLPIAGGIYNEQFF	TGTGCCAGCAGCCTCCCGATAGCGGGAGGCATCTACAATGAGCAGTTCTTC
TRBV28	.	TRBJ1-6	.	CASSFWSDNSPLHF	TGTGCCAGCAGTTTTTGGAGCGATAATTCACCCCTCCACTTT
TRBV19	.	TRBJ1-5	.	CASSVGPYSNQPQHF	TGTGCCAGTAGTGTAGGACCGTATAGCAATCAGCCCCAGCATTTT
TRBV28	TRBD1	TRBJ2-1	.	CASSPKTGPRGSYNEQFF	TGTGCCAGCAGTCCGAAGACAGGGCCTAGGGGCTCCTACAATGAGCAGTTCTTC
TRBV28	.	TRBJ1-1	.	CASSPSLRGQAFF	TGTGCCAGCAGCCCTTCCCTTAGGGGACAAGCTTTCTTT
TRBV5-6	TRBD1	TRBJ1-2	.	CASSSGDRVLGYTF	TGTGCCAGCAGCTCGGGGGACAGGGTGTTAGGCTACACCTTC